This record concerns one T cell receptor (beta chain) sequence. CDR1 and CDR2 from the germline V gene are SGHTA and FQGNSA. V was pared by 1 base and J by 4 bases, with 17 bases between. The CDR3 totals 16 residues. This specimen belongs to a study of blood T cell repertoires in COVID-19. Authors' analysis steps: From reference gene primer amplification, estimates of nucleated cell counts were derived. Assay used: immunoSEQ multiplex PCR; TCRdb lists only in-frame clones, some missing. The V and J calls and the clone size are those of that table, but D and trimming were determined from the DNA. This sample carries under 150,000 clones, around nine tenths of them seen once, and the ten largest clones take about 10%.

The clonotype comes from a man aged 50 or older with active or convalescent COVID-19. The chain couples TRBV7-2 to TRBJ2-7; TRBD2 is a possible D gene (6 bases). Input material: peripheral blood. The CDR3 region has the DNA TGTGCCAGCAGCTTAGGGTTTCCGCGGGGCAAGTACGAGCAGTACTTC. Residues: CASSLGFPRGKYEQYF.